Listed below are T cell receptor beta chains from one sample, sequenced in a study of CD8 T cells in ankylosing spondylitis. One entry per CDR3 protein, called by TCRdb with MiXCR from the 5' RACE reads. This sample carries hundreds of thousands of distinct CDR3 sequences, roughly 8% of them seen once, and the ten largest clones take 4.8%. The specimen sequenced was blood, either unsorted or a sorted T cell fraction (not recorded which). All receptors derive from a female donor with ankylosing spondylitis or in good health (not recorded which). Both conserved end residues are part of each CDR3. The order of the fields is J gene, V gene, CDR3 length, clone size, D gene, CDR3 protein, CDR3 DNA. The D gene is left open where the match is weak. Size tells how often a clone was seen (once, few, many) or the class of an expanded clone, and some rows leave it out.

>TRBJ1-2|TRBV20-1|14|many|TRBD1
CSARGPGQDYGYTF
TGCAGTGCTAGAGGCCCGGGACAGGACTATGGCTACACCTTC
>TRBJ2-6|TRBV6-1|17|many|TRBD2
CASKGLAGYSGANVLTF
TGTGCCAGCAAAGGACTAGCGGGATACTCTGGGGCCAACGTCCTGACTTTC
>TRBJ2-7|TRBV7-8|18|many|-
CASSLVGRGPINAYEQYF
TGTGCCAGCAGCTTAGTGGGCAGGGGCCCTATCAATGCCTACGAGCAGTACTTC
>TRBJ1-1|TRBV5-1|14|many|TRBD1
CASSPLQGPSEAFF
TGCGCCAGCAGCCCGTTACAGGGGCCATCGGAAGCTTTCTTT
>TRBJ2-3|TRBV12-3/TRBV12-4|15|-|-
CASSLGGQGKDTQYF
TGTGCCAGCAGCCTGGGTGGTCAGGGTAAGGATACGCAGTATTTT
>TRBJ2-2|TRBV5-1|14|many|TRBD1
CASSFPQGAGELFF
TGCGCCAGCAGCTTCCCTCAGGGGGCCGGGGAGCTGTTTTTT
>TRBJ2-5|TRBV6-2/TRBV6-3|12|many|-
CASGMVEETQYF
TGTGCCAGCGGGATGGTGGAAGAGACCCAGTACTTC
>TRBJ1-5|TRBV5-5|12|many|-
CASSLSDQPQHF
TGTGCCAGCAGCTTGTCCGATCAGCCCCAGCATTTT
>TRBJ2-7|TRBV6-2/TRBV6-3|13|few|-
CATSPITSYEQYF
TGTGCCACCTCGCCGATTACTTCCTACGAGCAGTACTTC
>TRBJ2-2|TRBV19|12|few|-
CASSPATGELFF
TGTGCCAGTAGTCCGGCTACCGGGGAGCTGTTTTTT
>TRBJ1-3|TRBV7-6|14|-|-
CASNPDTSGNTIYF
TGTGCCAGCAACCCTGACACGTCTGGAAACACCATATATTTT
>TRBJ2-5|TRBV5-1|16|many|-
CASSSGTGFVQETQYF
TGCGCCAGCAGCTCCGGTACGGGCTTCGTCCAAGAGACCCAGTACTTC
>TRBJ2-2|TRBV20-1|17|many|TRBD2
CSASPSGRIGGTGELFF
TGCAGTGCTAGTCCTAGCGGGAGGATCGGGGGCACCGGGGAGCTGTTTTTT
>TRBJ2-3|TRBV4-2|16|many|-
CASSQDEGISTDTQYF
TGTGCCAGCAGCCAAGATGAGGGAATTAGCACAGATACGCAGTATTTT
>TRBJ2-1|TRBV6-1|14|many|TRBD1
CASSPGQVVGEQFF
TGTGCCAGCAGTCCGGGACAGGTAGTGGGTGAGCAGTTCTTC
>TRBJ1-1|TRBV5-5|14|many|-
CASSFDGGGTEAFF
TGTGCCAGCAGCTTCGACGGGGGCGGCACTGAAGCTTTCTTT
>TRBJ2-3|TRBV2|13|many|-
CASSEIFTDTQYF
TGTGCCAGCAGTGAAATATTCACAGATACGCAGTATTTT
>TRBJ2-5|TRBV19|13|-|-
CASSWGYQETQYF
TGTGCCAGTAGTTGGGGATACCAAGAGACCCAGTACTTC
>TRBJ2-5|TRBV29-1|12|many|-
CSGLRPPETQYF
TGCAGCGGCCTCAGACCCCCAGAGACCCAGTACTTC
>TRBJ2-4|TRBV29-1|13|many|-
CSVRIQRGNIQYF
TGCAGCGTTAGAATACAAAGGGGGAACATTCAGTACTTC
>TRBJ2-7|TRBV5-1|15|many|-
CASSFGRQGTHEQYF
TGCGCCAGCAGCTTCGGGAGACAGGGTACCCACGAGCAGTACTTC
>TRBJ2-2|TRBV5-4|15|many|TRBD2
CASSLIGRATGELFF
TGTGCCAGCAGCTTGATCGGGAGGGCCACCGGGGAGCTGTTTTTT
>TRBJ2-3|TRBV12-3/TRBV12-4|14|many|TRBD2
CASSPGLAQDTQYF
TGTGCCAGCAGCCCAGGACTAGCTCAAGATACGCAGTATTTT
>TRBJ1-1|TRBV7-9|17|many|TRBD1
CASSSPGQATPNTEAFF
TGTGCCAGCAGCTCCCCGGGACAGGCGACCCCGAACACTGAAGCTTTCTTT
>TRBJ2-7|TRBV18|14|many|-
CASSPAGTSYEQYF
TGTGCCAGCTCACCAGCAGGGACCTCCTACGAGCAGTACTTC
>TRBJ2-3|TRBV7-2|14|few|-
CASSPDGSTDTQYF
TGTGCCAGCAGCCCCGACGGCAGCACAGATACGCAGTATTTT
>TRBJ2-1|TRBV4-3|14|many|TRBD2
CASGRLAGGREQFF
TGCGCCAGCGGCAGACTAGCGGGAGGGAGGGAGCAGTTCTTC
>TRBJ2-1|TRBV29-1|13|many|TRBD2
CSVRAGAHNEQFF
TGCAGCGTTCGGGCGGGAGCCCACAATGAGCAGTTCTTC
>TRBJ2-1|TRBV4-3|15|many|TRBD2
CASSQGGSGINEQFF
TGCGCCAGCAGCCAAGGTGGTAGCGGGATCAATGAGCAGTTCTTC
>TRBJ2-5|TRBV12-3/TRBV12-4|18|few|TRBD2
CASSFPRPGTSGEETQYF
TGTGCCAGCAGTTTCCCCCGCCCCGGGACTAGCGGAGAGGAGACCCAGTACTTC
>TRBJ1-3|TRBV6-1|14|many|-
CASSEDPSGNTIYF
TGTGCCAGCAGCGAAGATCCCTCTGGAAACACCATATATTTT
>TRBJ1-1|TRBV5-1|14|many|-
CASSYGQMNTEAFF
TGCGCCAGCAGCTACGGACAGATGAACACTGAAGCTTTCTTT
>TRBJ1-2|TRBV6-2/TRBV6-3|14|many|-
CASSPDESGYGYTF
TGTGCCAGCAGTCCAGATGAGTCAGGCTATGGCTACACCTTC
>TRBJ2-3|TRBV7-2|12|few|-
CASSFPRYAQYF
TGTGCCAGCAGCTTCCCTCGGTACGCGCAGTATTTT
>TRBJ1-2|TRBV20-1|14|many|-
CSAPPAGAPYGYTF
TGCAGTGCCCCTCCGGCGGGGGCCCCTTATGGCTACACCTTC
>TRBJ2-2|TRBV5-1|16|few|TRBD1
CASSLPTGGATGELFF
TGCGCCAGCAGCTTGCCCACAGGGGGAGCCACCGGGGAGCTGTTTTTT
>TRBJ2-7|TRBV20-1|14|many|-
CSASAGTPPLEQYF
TGCAGTGCTAGCGCCGGGACTCCACCGCTCGAGCAGTACTTC
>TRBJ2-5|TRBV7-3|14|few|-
CASSSDSSATTQYF
TGTGCCAGCAGCTCGGACTCATCCGCTACGACCCAGTACTTC
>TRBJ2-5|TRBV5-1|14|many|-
CASSLADGMETQYF
TGCGCCAGCAGCTTGGCCGACGGGATGGAGACCCAGTACTTC
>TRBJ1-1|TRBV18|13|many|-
CASSPGLNTEAFF
TGTGCCAGCTCACCCGGACTCAACACTGAAGCTTTCTTT
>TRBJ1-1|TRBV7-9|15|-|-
CASSYTLGTSTEAFF
TGTGCCAGCAGTTACACCCTAGGTACTTCCACTGAAGCTTTCTTT
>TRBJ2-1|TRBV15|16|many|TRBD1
CATSSVRTGPLNEQFF
TGTGCCACCAGCAGCGTCAGGACAGGACCCTTGAATGAGCAGTTCTTC
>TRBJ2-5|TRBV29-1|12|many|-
CSGRVFEETQYF
TGCAGCGGCAGGGTTTTTGAAGAGACCCAGTACTTC
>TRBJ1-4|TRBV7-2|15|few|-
CASSLGDTGPPKLFF
TGTGCCAGCAGCTTAGGGGACACCGGTCCACCTAAACTGTTTTTT
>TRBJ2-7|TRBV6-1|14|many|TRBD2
CASSQGLAGEIEYF
TGTGCCAGCAGTCAGGGACTAGCGGGAGAGATTGAGTACTTC
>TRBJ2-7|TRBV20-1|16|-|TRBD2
CSAGLAGGMPTYEQYF
TGCAGTGCTGGACTAGCGGGAGGAATGCCCACCTACGAGCAGTACTTC
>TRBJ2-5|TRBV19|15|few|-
CASSPQGRSQETQYF
TGTGCCAGTAGTCCCCAGGGGAGATCCCAAGAGACCCAGTACTTC
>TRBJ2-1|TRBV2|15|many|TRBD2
CASSRGLADMYEQFF
TGTGCCAGCAGTAGGGGACTAGCAGATATGTATGAGCAGTTCTTC
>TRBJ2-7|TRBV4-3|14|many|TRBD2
CASSPVAGVGEQYF
TGCGCCAGCAGCCCCGTAGCGGGAGTGGGCGAGCAGTACTTC
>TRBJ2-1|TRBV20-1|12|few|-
CSAIDWYNEQFF
TGCAGTGCCATAGACTGGTACAATGAGCAGTTCTTC
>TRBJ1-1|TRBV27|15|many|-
CASSLSGGANTEAFF
TGTGCCAGCAGTTTATCTGGGGGGGCGAACACTGAAGCTTTCTTT
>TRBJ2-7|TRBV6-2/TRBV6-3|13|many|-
CATLDRNLREQYF
TGTGCCACCTTAGACAGGAATCTACGAGAGCAGTACTTC
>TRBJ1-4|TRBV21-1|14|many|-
CASKDSTRFGKLFF
TGTGCCAGCAAAGACAGTACGAGGTTTGGAAAACTGTTTTTT